This TCR beta chain is from a study of CD8+ T cells in alopecia areata. General observations from the study: While tofacitinib was given, many expanded lesional clones persisted in scalp and blood.

The CDR3 contains 14 residues. Germline assignment: CDR1 SEHNR and CDR2 FQNEAQ (reference sequence). The V end was cut by 5 bases, the J end by 1 base, with 12 bases between. TCR sequencing used cDNA made by reverse transcription of extracted RNA. The repertoire was sequenced with immunoSEQ multiplex PCR; TCRdb's copy has only in-frame clones and lacks some. The sample lists fewer than 110,000 clones; about 61% were seen once. Sample treatment: oral pan-JAK inhibitor, 5-10 mg twice daily. Patients with alopecia areata provided lesional scalp punch biopsies as well as peripheral blood. This clone was detected only a few times. No antigen is known for it.

The sequence derives from a human donor with alopecia areata. Sequenced material: CD8+ T cells sorted from blood, taken at approximately week 60, from a patient treated with tofacitinib. This chain uses TRBV7-9 with TRBJ2-7; perhaps TRBD2 as D (6 bases). The CDR3 loop is CASSRDSLSYEQYF. CDR3 DNA sequence: TGTGCCAGCAGCCGGGACTCCCTATCCTACGAGCAGTACTTC.